These 25 T cell receptor beta chains were all obtained from the same sample, sequenced in a study of blood T cells in healthy people across ages. Primed by a sample-barcoded 5' primer and a J-beta primer mix, a second PCR proceeded for 7 to 11 cycles. TCRdb reprocessed the 5' RACE reads via MiXCR and lists one record per CDR3 protein. The sample has over a million distinct CDR3 sequences, less than 50% seen once. Sequenced sample: blood. The receptors originated from a woman aged 55-69 years in good health.

The V gene is TRBV6-5, the J gene TRBJ1-2, with 11 positions matching TRBD1. The V and J ends lost 6 bases and 5 bases, in that order; junction bases with no gene match: 8. Germline V gene sequence: CDR1 MNHEY, CDR2 SVGAGI. The CDR3 length is 15 residues. The CDR3 is CASSYRTGGSYGYTF. CDR3 nucleotide sequence: TGTGCCAGCAGCTATAGGACAGGGGGCAGTTATGGCTACACCTTC.

The table lists this clonotype with a count of one. V is TRBV15 and J is TRBJ2-7; 10 bases are shared with TRBD2. After removal of 9 bases from V and 6 bases from J, the junction contained 11 bases not matched to a gene. Germline-derived CDR1 and CDR2 are LNHNV and YYDKDF (reference sequence). There are 14 residues in the CDR3. This CDR3 reads CATDMGLAGAEQYF. CDR3 DNA: TGTGCCACGGATATGGGGCTAGCGGGAGCCGAGCAGTACTTC.

The CDR3 coding sequence is TGCGCCAGCAGCCAAGGGAGGGGTGCTAGCGGGAATTGGGATACGCAGTATTTT. As protein: CASSQGRGASGNWDTQYF. The chain employs TRBV4-1 and TRBJ2-3; 9 bases line up with TRBD2. The germline CDR1 and CDR2 sequences are MGHRA and YSYEKL. The V and J ends lost 1 base and 6 bases, in that order; junction bases with no gene match: 14. CDR3 size: 18 residues.

This clonotype was seen only a few times. The J gene is TRBJ2-7, the V gene TRBV5-1; tentative D call: TRBD2 (6 bases). The CDR3 length is 14 residues. Looked up from germline, CDR1 is SGHRS and CDR2 is YFSETQ. Trimming stripped 6 bases from V and 6 bases from J, with 19 bases between. Written as DNA, the CDR3 is TGCGCCAGCACCGGCTTGGAGGGAGGAAGCGAGCAGTACTTC. Amino acids: CASTGLEGGSEQYF.

The gene calls are TRBV18 and TRBJ2-7, with 10 nucleotides matching TRBD1. The V segment lost 3 bases and the J segment 4 bases; nucleotides outside the gene matches: 15. Germline V gene data show CDR1 as KGHSH and CDR2 as LQKENI. The CDR3 consists of 18 residues. The CDR3 region has the DNA TGTGCCAGCTCACCGCCACCGGGACAGGGGAAGGGTCCGTACGAGCAGTACTTC. Its translation: CASSPPPGQGKGPYEQYF.

This clonotype was detected once. This chain uses TRBV18 with TRBJ2-7; 12 bases are shared with TRBD1. This CDR3 is built from 17 residues. With V trimmed by 3 bases and J by 6 bases, 12 bases remained unmatched. The germline CDR1 and CDR2 sequences are KGHSH and LQKENI. The CDR3 sequence is CASSPMGIGTGGLEQYF. The CDR3 DNA reads TGTGCCAGCTCACCGATGGGTATAGGGACAGGGGGCCTCGAGCAGTACTTC.

This clonotype came up a few times. This rearrangement joins TRBV27 to TRBJ2-6; TRBD2 might be the D (6 bases). The CDR3 length is 15 residues. V lost 6 bases and J lost 0, with 9 bases in between. Germline CDR1 is MNHEY and CDR2 is SMNVEV (reference sequence). The CDR3 loop reads CASRGLSSGANVLTF. The CDR3 DNA reads TGTGCCAGCAGGGGACTTAGCTCTGGGGCCAACGTCCTGACTTTC.

The V gene is TRBV28, the J gene TRBJ2-2; D remains unclear. The CDR3 runs to 13 residues. The V and J ends lost 4 bases and 7 bases respectively, with 10 bases between them. Germline loops: CDR1 MDHEN, CDR2 SYDVKM. This chain's CDR3 is CASSCYALGELFF. The CDR3 nucleotides are TGTGCCAGCAGTTGTTACGCGCTCGGGGAGCTGTTTTTT.

J is TRBJ1-2 and V is TRBV6-1; no clear D gene. CDR1 and CDR2 (germline): MNHNS, SASEGT. V dropped 0 bases and J dropped 9 bases, with 14 bases sitting between them. This CDR3 is 14 amino acids long. The CDR3 protein is CASSEARQAGSYTF. The CDR3 nucleotides read TGTGCCAGCAGTGAAGCTCGCCAGGCCGGGAGCTACACCTTC.

This clonotype has only a few counts. The CDR3 sequence: CASSQDTFISASGYEQYF. CDR3 in DNA: TGTGCCAGCAGCCAAGATACCTTCATTTCGGCTAGCGGGTACGAGCAGTACTTC. V usage is TRBV3-1 and J usage is TRBJ2-7; 8 bases align to TRBD2. The junction had 14 bases not matched to a gene; V was cut back by 0 bases and J by 4 bases. The CDR3 totals 18 residues. Germline V CDR1 and CDR2: LGHDT, YNNKEL (reference sequence).

This clonotype was counted only a few times. This sequence joins TRBV27 and TRBJ2-7; D is uncertain. This CDR3 comprises 14 residues. The germline gives CDR1 MNHEY, CDR2 SMNVEV (reference sequence). V lost 4 bases and J lost 3, with 13 bases in between. CDR3 residues: CASSSPRDNYEQYF. DNA for the CDR3: TGTGCCAGCAGTTCTCCTCGAGACAACTACGAGCAGTACTTC.

This clonotype was seen just once. J is TRBJ2-1 and V is TRBV5-1, with D perhaps TRBD2 (6 bases). V lost 3 bases and J lost 5, with 15 bases in between. Germline V gene lookup returns CDR1 SGHRS and CDR2 YFSETQ. The CDR3 has 15 residues. The CDR3 loop reads CASSSSSVLNNEQFF. For the CDR3, the DNA is TGCGCCAGCAGCTCGTCTAGCGTGTTGAACAATGAGCAGTTCTTC.

The chain couples TRBV11-2 to TRBJ2-3; 8 nucleotides match TRBD2. The CDR3 is 19 residues long. Germline V gene data show CDR1 as SGHAT and CDR2 as FQNNGV. J was trimmed by 0 bases and V by 1 base; bases with no gene match: 12. Here the CDR3 reads CASSLVSAASGHSTDTQYF. CDR3 DNA: TGTGCCAGCAGCTTAGTATCCGCGGCTAGCGGGCACAGCACAGATACGCAGTATTTT.

The chain recombines TRBV16 with TRBJ2-7; TRBD2 agrees at 7 bases. Trimming removed 3 bases from V and 5 bases from J; junction bases left unmatched: 13. CDR1 KGHSY and CDR2 FQNENV come from the germline V gene. There are 16 residues in the CDR3. CDR3 in amino acids: CASSQTLGSGVNEQYF. Written as DNA, the CDR3 is TGTGCCAGCAGCCAGACCCTAGGGAGCGGGGTAAACGAGCAGTACTTC. Drawing the rest from reference TRBV16 and TRBJ2-7, the complete variable domain is GEEVAQTPKHLVRGEGQKAKLYCAPIKGHSYVFWYQQVLKNEFKFLISFQNENVFDETGMPKERFSAKCLPNSPCSLEIQATKLEDSAVYFCASSQTLGSGVNEQYFGPGTRLTVT.

This clonotype was counted ten times or more. This chain connects TRBV4-2 to TRBJ1-2; 7 nucleotides align to TRBD1. The trim removed 0 bases at V and 6 bases at J, leaving 16 bases unmatched. CDR1 and CDR2 from the germline V gene are LGHNA and YNFKEQ. CDR3 length equals 18 residues. CDR3 sequence reads: CASSQDGGSVTGRHGYTF. CDR3 coding DNA: TGTGCCAGCAGCCAAGATGGAGGCTCAGTGACAGGGCGGCATGGCTACACCTTC.

This clonotype has just a few counts. This rearrangement joins TRBV2 to TRBJ2-7; D is unclear. V shed 7 bases and J shed 4 bases, with 8 bases lying between them. Germline CDR1 and CDR2: SNHLY and FYNNEI. The length of the CDR3 is 11 residues. The CDR3 spells CASTSSYEQYF. CDR3 DNA sequence: TGTGCCAGCACCAGTTCTTACGAGCAGTACTTC.

This clonotype was observed a handful of times. CDR3 amino acids: CASSRWGGGTDTQYF. Here the CDR3 DNA reads TGTGCCAGCAGCAGGTGGGGCGGAGGCACAGATACGCAGTATTTT. The rearrangement links TRBV11-2 to TRBJ2-3, with a tentative D call TRBD1 (5 bases). The CDR3 sequence is 15 residues long. From germline, CDR1 is SGHAT and CDR2 FQNNGV. V dropped 5 bases and J dropped 1 base, with 13 bases sitting between them.

This clonotype occurred many times. The chain joins TRBV5-1 to TRBJ2-7; no clear D gene. Trimming cost V 0 bases and J 0 bases, with 7 bases left between them. The CDR3 consists of 14 residues. CDR1 and CDR2 (germline): SGHRS, YFSETQ. The CDR3, as DNA: TGCGCCAGCAGCTTGGGACAACCCTCCTACGAGCAGTACTTC. It specifies CASSLGQPSYEQYF. Full variable domain (remainder filled in from reference TRBV5-1 and TRBJ2-7): KAGVTQTPRYLIKTRGQQVTLSCSPISGHRSVSWYQQTPGQGLQFLFEYFSETQRNKGNFPGRFSGRQFSNSRSEMNVSTLELGDSALYLCASSLGQPSYEQYFGPGTRLTVT.

This rearrangement joins TRBV3-1 to TRBJ1-5, with 9 bases identical to TRBD1. The V gene's germline CDR1 is LGHDT and CDR2 YNNKEL (reference sequence). With V trimmed by 1 base and J by 7 bases, 5 bases remained unmatched. The CDR3 is 15 residues long. The CDR3 spells CASSQAGQGWQPQHF. The CDR3 DNA reads as TGTGCCAGCAGCCAAGCCGGACAGGGGTGGCAGCCCCAGCATTTT.

The sample holds a few counts of this clonotype. The chain has TRBV29-1 and TRBJ2-7; 12 nucleotides line up with TRBD1. Germline V lookup: CDR1 SQVTM, CDR2 ANQGSEA. V was pared by 7 bases and J by 3 bases, with 16 bases of the junction left unmatched. The CDR3 loop spans 17 amino acids. The CDR3 nucleotides are TGCAGCGCTGAGGCGGGGGGACAGGGGGCCCTTCACTACGAGCAGTACTTC. Its protein is CSAEAGGQGALHYEQYF.

This clonotype was seen a few times. V and J are TRBV20-1 and TRBJ2-1; 14 nucleotides agree with TRBD2. The CDR3 has 17 residues. The germline gives CDR1 DFQATT, CDR2 SNEGSKA (reference sequence). The junction had 6 bases not matched to a gene; V was cut back by 5 bases and J by 0 bases. CDR3 loop: CSAGLAGGRRSYNEQFF. The DNA for the CDR3 is TGCAGTGCTGGACTAGCGGGAGGCCGTCGCTCCTACAATGAGCAGTTCTTC.

The chain uses TRBV12-3 or TRBV12-4 and TRBJ2-1; tentatively, D is TRBD1 or TRBD2 (5 bases each). V lost 7 bases and J lost 13, with 20 bases in between. This CDR3 contains 13 residues. The CDR3 DNA reads TGTGCCAGCATCGCGACTGGCATTGGGACCCAGTTCTTC. This encodes CASIATGIGTQFF.

The chain carries TRBV6-5 and TRBJ2-2; tentatively, D is TRBD1 or TRBD2 (5 bases each). This CDR3 contains 17 residues. V was shortened by 4 bases and J by 4 bases, with 19 bases between the two germline ends. Germline V CDR1 and CDR2: MNHEY, SVGAGI. This CDR3 reads CASSSGPEPASTGELFF. In DNA form, the CDR3 reads TGTGCCAGCAGTTCGGGACCCGAGCCGGCGTCCACCGGGGAGCTGTTTTTT.

The rearrangement joins TRBV21-1 to TRBJ2-1; the table gives TRBD1 as D, unverified against the DNA. TRBV21-1 is given as a pseudogene. The CDR3 sequence is 16 residues long. The CDR3 spells CASSKAGGGKDNEQFF. In nucleotides, the CDR3 is TGTGCCAGCAGCAAAGCGGGGGGGGGTAAGGACAATGAGCAGTTCTTC.

This clonotype was counted many times. This chain joins TRBV12-3 or TRBV12-4 and TRBJ2-1, with 9 bases aligning to TRBD2. CDR3 length: 14 amino acids. Unmatched junction bases numbered 6, after V lost 6 bases and J lost 6 bases. The CDR3 loop is CASSTGTSINEQFF. The CDR3 region has the DNA TGTGCCAGCAGCACCGGGACTAGCATCAATGAGCAGTTCTTC.